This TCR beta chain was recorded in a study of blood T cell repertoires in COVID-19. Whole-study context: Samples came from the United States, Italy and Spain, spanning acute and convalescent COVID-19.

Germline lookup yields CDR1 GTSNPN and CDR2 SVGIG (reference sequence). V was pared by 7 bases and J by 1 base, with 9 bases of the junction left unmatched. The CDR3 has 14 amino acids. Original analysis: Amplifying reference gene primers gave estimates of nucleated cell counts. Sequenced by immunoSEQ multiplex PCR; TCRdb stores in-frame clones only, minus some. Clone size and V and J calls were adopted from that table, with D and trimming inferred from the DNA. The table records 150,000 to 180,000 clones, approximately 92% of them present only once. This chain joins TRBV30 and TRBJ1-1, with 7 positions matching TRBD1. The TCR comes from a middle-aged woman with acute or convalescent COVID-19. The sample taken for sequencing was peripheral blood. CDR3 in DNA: TGTGCCTACCGACCCGGGACAGAGAACACTGAAGCTTTCTTT. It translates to CAYRPGTENTEAFF.